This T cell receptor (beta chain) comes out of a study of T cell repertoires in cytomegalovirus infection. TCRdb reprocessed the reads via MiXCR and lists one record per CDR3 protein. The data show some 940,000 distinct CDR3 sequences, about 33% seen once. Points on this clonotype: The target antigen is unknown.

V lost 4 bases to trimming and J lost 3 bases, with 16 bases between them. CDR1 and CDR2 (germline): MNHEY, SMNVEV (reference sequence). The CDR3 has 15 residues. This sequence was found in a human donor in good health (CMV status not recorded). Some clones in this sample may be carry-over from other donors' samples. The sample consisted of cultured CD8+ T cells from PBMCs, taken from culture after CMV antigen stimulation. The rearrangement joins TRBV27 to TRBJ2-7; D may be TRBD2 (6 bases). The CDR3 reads CASSSRGFLGYEQYF. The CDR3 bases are TGTGCCAGCAGTTCTCGGGGGTTCTTGGGCTACGAGCAGTACTTC.